Presented here are 25 T cell receptor beta chains from one specimen sequenced in a study of blood T cell repertoires in COVID-19. Using immunoSEQ multiplex PCR, the repertoire was profiled, and TCRdb retains in-frame clones only, with some absent. Here the sample spans some 130,000 clones, 80% to 90% being singletons. Sequencing was carried out using peripheral blood. Receptors were obtained from a human donor in a cohort sampled during active COVID-19.

The V call is TRBV4-1, the J call TRBJ2-3; 9 bases map to TRBD2. With V trimmed by 0 bases and J by 6 bases, 7 bases remained unmatched. The V gene's germline CDR1 is MGHRA and CDR2 YSYEKL. The CDR3 has 16 amino acids. The chain's CDR3 is CASSQDRSGGMDTQYF. CDR3 DNA: TGCGCCAGCAGCCAAGATAGGAGCGGGGGGATGGATACGCAGTATTTT.

This chain uses TRBV6-4 with TRBJ1-2; 7 nucleotides line up with TRBD1. The V gene end was trimmed by 6 bases and the J gene end by 8 bases; junction bases not matched to a gene: 6. Germline CDR1 and CDR2: MRHNA and SNTAGT. This CDR3 is built from 12 residues. The DNA for the CDR3 is TGTGCCAGCAGAAAAGAAGGGGGCGGCTACACCTTC. It yields the protein CASRKEGGGYTF.

This chain links TRBV6-6 with TRBJ1-5; no firm D call. V lost 0 bases, J lost 6 bases, and 15 bases lay in between. The CDR3 has 16 amino acids. Germline V gene data show CDR1 as MNHNY and CDR2 as SVGAGI (reference sequence). The chain's CDR3 is CASSYSDTNTPQPQHF. The DNA for the CDR3 is TGTGCCAGCAGTTACTCTGACACCAACACCCCTCAGCCCCAGCATTTT.

This chain connects TRBV7-9 to TRBJ2-5, with 7 bases matching TRBD1. Germline V gene sequence: CDR1 SEHNR, CDR2 FQNEAQ (reference sequence). V lost 5 bases to trimming and J lost 5 bases; unmatched junction nucleotides: 8. The CDR3 runs to 14 residues. The CDR3 DNA follows: TGTGCCAGCAGCCCTGAGACAGGGTGGGAGACCCAGTACTTC. It translates to CASSPETGWETQYF.

V usage is TRBV11-3 and J usage is TRBJ2-1; 7 nucleotides agree with TRBD2. The CDR3 extends over 14 amino acids. CDR1 is SGHNT and CDR2 is YENEEA in the germline V gene. The V and J ends lost 3 bases and 7 bases, in that order; junction bases with no gene match: 6. The CDR3 loop reads CASSLRGFLNEQFF. In nucleotides, the CDR3 is TGTGCCAGCAGCTTGCGGGGGTTTCTGAATGAGCAGTTCTTC.

This chain links TRBV12-3 or TRBV12-4 with TRBJ2-7; TRBD2 aligns across 9 bases. Germline trimming cut 8 bases from V and 3 bases from J; bases unmatched to any gene: 2. CDR3 length: 12 amino acids. The CDR3 loop is CASGTSYYEQYF. In DNA, the CDR3 is TGTGCCAGCGGGACTAGCTACTACGAGCAGTACTTC.

The genes are TRBV28 and TRBJ2-2; no clear D gene. Germline CDR1 and CDR2: MDHEN and SYDVKM. The V and J ends lost 1 base and 4 bases respectively, with 4 bases between them. The CDR3 consists of 13 residues. CDR3 DNA: TGTGCCAGCAGTTTATTCTCCACCGGGGAGCTGTTTTTT. Protein: CASSLFSTGELFF.

This chain uses TRBV20-1 with TRBJ2-5, with unresolved D. The germline V gene encodes CDR1 DFQATT and CDR2 SNEGSKA (reference sequence). Deletions cut 6 bases from V and 0 bases from J, with 5 bases between. The CDR3 is 11 residues long. The CDR3: CSAQYQETQYF. The CDR3 nucleotides are TGCAGTGCCCAGTACCAAGAGACCCAGTACTTC.

This clone showed up just once. The gene calls are TRBV25-1 and TRBJ1-2, with D unresolved. Deletions cut 1 base from V and 3 bases from J, with 15 bases between. The V gene's germline CDR1 is MGHDK and CDR2 SYGVNS. The CDR3 covers 16 residues. The CDR3 region is CASSESGTGRDYGYTF. As DNA, the CDR3 is TGTGCCAGCAGTGAATCGGGCACGGGGAGGGACTATGGCTACACCTTC.

This clone appeared once. The rearrangement joins TRBV7-9 to TRBJ2-5, with 9 bases matching TRBD2. The V and J ends lost 0 bases and 5 bases, in that order; junction bases with no gene match: 7. Germline V gene sequence: CDR1 SEHNR, CDR2 FQNEAQ (reference sequence). CDR3 length: 16 amino acids. Here the CDR3 DNA reads TGTGCCAGCAGCTTAGCGGCTAGCGGGGTCATTGAGACCCAGTACTTC. Amino acid sequence: CASSLAASGVIETQYF.

The chain uses TRBV12-3 or TRBV12-4 and TRBJ1-2; 7 bases line up with TRBD1. The CDR3 has 13 residues. The V and J ends lost 6 bases and 4 bases, in that order; junction bases with no gene match: 5. The CDR3 reads CASRLAGGYGYTF. DNA of the CDR3: TGTGCCAGCAGGTTGGCAGGGGGCTATGGCTACACCTTC.

This chain joins TRBV3-1 (or the pseudogene TRBV3-2) and TRBJ1-2, with a possible D match to TRBD1 (6 bases). Germline V gives CDR1 LGHDT, CDR2 YNNKEL (reference sequence). Trimming pared 3 bases from V and 4 bases from J, leaving 27 bases between. This CDR3 spans 19 amino acids. In DNA form, the CDR3 reads TGTGCCAGCAGCCACGAGACAGGACTGGGATCTGAACTTGCCTATGGCTACACCTTC. Amino acid sequence: CASSHETGLGSELAYGYTF.

This rearrangement joins TRBV6-1 to TRBJ2-7, with TRBD1 identical over 7 bases. The CDR3 is 17 amino acids. V shed 4 bases, J shed 1 base, and the junction held 13 bases outside the gene matches. Per the germline V gene, CDR1 is MNHNS and CDR2 is SASEGT. The CDR3 region has the DNA TGTGCCAGCAGTGGGTTGCTCCAGGGACAGCGGTCCTACGAGCAGTACTTC. Its translation is CASSGLLQGQRSYEQYF.

This chain joins TRBV6-5 and TRBJ2-7; tentative D call: TRBD2 (6 bases). This CDR3 is built from 14 residues. Trimming took 5 bases from V and 5 from J, leaving 16 bases between them. Looked up from germline, CDR1 is MNHEY and CDR2 is SVGAGI. The CDR3, as DNA: TGTGCCAGCAGTCCCGGACTACAAACCAACGAGCAGTACTTC. Translating it yields CASSPGLQTNEQYF.

V gene TRBV5-1 combines with J gene TRBJ1-1; D unclear. Germline CDR1 is SGHRS and CDR2 is YFSETQ. V was cut by 3 bases and J by 3 bases, with 15 bases left in between. The CDR3 is made up of 15 amino acids. Here the CDR3 reads CASSSLPGGDTEAFF. CDR3 sequence (DNA): TGCGCCAGCAGCTCCTTGCCGGGCGGGGACACTGAAGCTTTCTTT.

The chain carries TRBV6-1 and TRBJ2-3; perhaps TRBD2 as D (7 bases). Germline CDR1 MNHNS, CDR2 SASEGT. The V end lost 2 bases, the J end lost 2 bases, and 14 bases lay between the germline ends. This CDR3 has 16 amino acids. CDR3 bases: TGTGCCAGCAGTGAACCCGGGGGGCCTCACACAGATACGCAGTATTTT. Residues: CASSEPGGPHTDTQYF.

The chain has TRBV9 and TRBJ2-7, with 9 bases identical to TRBD1. Per the germline V gene, CDR1 is SGDLS and CDR2 is YYNGEE. The trim removed 2 bases at V and 3 bases at J, leaving 6 bases unmatched. CDR3 length: 15 amino acids. The CDR3 sequence: CASSVGTGYDYEQYF. CDR3 nucleotide sequence: TGTGCCAGCAGCGTCGGGACAGGGTATGACTACGAGCAGTACTTC.

CDR3 coding DNA: TGTGCCAGCAGCGCCCTGGGACAGGGGTTTGGCACGGGTTCACCCCTCCACTTT. This encodes CASSALGQGFGTGSPLHF. V usage is TRBV7-9 and J usage is TRBJ1-6; 10 bases are a match to TRBD1. Germline V gene lookup returns CDR1 SEHNR and CDR2 FQNEAQ (reference sequence). CDR3 length: 18 amino acids. Germline trimming cut 5 bases from V and 9 bases from J; bases unmatched to any gene: 16.

In nucleotides, the CDR3 is TGTGCCAGCAGTCCCGGACTAGCGGGGGCTACAACCCAGTACTTC. It encodes CASSPGLAGATTQYF. The chain has TRBV28 and TRBJ2-5; 13 bases fit TRBD2. The CDR3 covers 15 residues. J gave up 8 bases and V 5 bases, and 8 bases lay outside the gene matches. CDR1 and CDR2 from the germline V gene are MDHEN and SYDVKM.

This rearrangement joins TRBV9 to TRBJ1-6; 7 nucleotides match TRBD1. CDR3 length: 13 amino acids. V trimming: 2 bases; J trimming: 8 bases; junction bases outside the gene matches: 1. From germline, CDR1 is SGDLS and CDR2 YYNGEE. The CDR3 DNA follows: TGTGCCAGCAGCGTCGGACAGGATTCACCCCTCCACTTT. Protein sequence: CASSVGQDSPLHF.

V gene TRBV30 combines with J gene TRBJ2-7; perhaps TRBD2 as D (6 bases). The ends were cut back, 0 bases at V and 7 bases at J, with 13 bases in the middle. CDR3 length equals 13 residues. Per germline, CDR1 GTSNPN and CDR2 SVGIG (reference sequence). The CDR3 sequence is CAWSVIPGGEQYF. As DNA, the CDR3 is TGTGCCTGGAGTGTGATCCCCGGAGGGGAGCAGTACTTC.

V gene TRBV19 combines with J gene TRBJ1-2; D not certain. The germline V gene encodes CDR1 LNHDA and CDR2 SQIVND (reference sequence). This CDR3 is built from 14 residues. V was pared by 9 bases and J by 3 bases, with 17 bases between. CDR3 residues: CASRFDWTDYGYTF. The CDR3 bases are TGTGCCAGCCGGTTCGATTGGACTGACTATGGCTACACCTTC.

V is TRBV3-1 (or the pseudogene TRBV3-2) and J is TRBJ2-2; the D gene is possibly TRBD1 (6 bases). Looked up from germline, CDR1 is LGHDT and CDR2 is YNNKEL (reference sequence). Trimming pared 8 bases from V and 6 bases from J, leaving 19 bases between. The CDR3 consists of 15 residues. CDR3 nucleotide sequence: TGTGCCAGCCGAGCCCGGGAACAGGGTGCCGGGGAGCTGTTTTTT. Its protein is CASRAREQGAGELFF.

The chain combines TRBV19 with TRBJ1-4; no reliable D call. CDR3 length equals 16 residues. CDR1 LNHDA and CDR2 SQIVND come from the germline V gene (reference sequence). Trimming pared 3 bases from V and 3 bases from J, leaving 14 bases between. The DNA for the CDR3 is TGTGCCAGTAGTATGTTGGGGTCGGAGGCTAATGAAAAACTGTTTTTT. It is translated as CASSMLGSEANEKLFF.

J is TRBJ2-3 and V is TRBV27; 10 bases fit TRBD2. Germline assignment: CDR1 MNHEY and CDR2 SMNVEV (reference sequence). Trimming took 3 bases from V and 6 from J; bases not matched to a gene: 12. There are 17 residues in the CDR3. DNA for the CDR3: TGTGCCAGCAGTTTTCTAGCGGGGGCCGCGACTGGGGATACGCAGTATTTT. Translation gives CASSFLAGAATGDTQYF.